Listed here is a single TCR beta chain. The antigen is undetermined. With the 5' RACE reads reprocessed, TCRdb shows one record per CDR3 protein and no DNA. Recorded for this sample: roughly 90,000 distinct CDR3 sequences. The data were taken from a study of monozygotic twins with inflammatory bowel disease. Findings of the study overall: Relative clonotype sharing with others was diminished in IBD patients versus healthy twins, particularly with disease activity.

Looked up from germline, CDR1 is DFQATT and CDR2 is SNEGSKA (reference sequence). The CDR3 spans 14 residues. For every donor, one blood sample of around 2.5 ml was drawn. This clonotype originated in a human donor with ulcerative colitis or Crohn's disease, or a healthy co-twin of an affected twin (not recorded which). Sequences were obtained from blood. V gene TRBV20-1 combines with J gene TRBJ2-4; TCRdb's D call, TRBD1, is unchecked because there is no DNA. The CDR3 loop is CSATGTVLKNIQYF.